The clone carrying this T cell receptor beta chain was picked up many times. Germline lookup yields CDR1 LGHDT and CDR2 YNNKEL (reference sequence). V lost 4 bases and J lost 9; bases outside the gene matches: 2. The CDR3 contains 12 residues. There were TCR beta CDR3 regions amplified from RNA transcripts. Researchers ran a first-round RT-PCR on the TCR CDR3 using the HTBI primer set. TCRdb analysed the multiplex PCR reads with MiXCR anew, one entry per CDR3 protein. Here the sample spans under 650,000 distinct CDR3 sequences, roughly 15% being singletons. The data derive from a study of T cells in Graves' hyperthyroidism and ophthalmopathy.

This receptor was obtained from a woman aged 30 to 39 with Graves' hyperthyroidism. The V gene is TRBV3-1, the J gene TRBJ2-1; 8 nucleotides match TRBD1. The source material was blood. The CDR3 region is CASSRTGTEQFF. DNA for the CDR3: TGTGCCAGCAGCCGGACAGGGACTGAGCAGTTCTTC.